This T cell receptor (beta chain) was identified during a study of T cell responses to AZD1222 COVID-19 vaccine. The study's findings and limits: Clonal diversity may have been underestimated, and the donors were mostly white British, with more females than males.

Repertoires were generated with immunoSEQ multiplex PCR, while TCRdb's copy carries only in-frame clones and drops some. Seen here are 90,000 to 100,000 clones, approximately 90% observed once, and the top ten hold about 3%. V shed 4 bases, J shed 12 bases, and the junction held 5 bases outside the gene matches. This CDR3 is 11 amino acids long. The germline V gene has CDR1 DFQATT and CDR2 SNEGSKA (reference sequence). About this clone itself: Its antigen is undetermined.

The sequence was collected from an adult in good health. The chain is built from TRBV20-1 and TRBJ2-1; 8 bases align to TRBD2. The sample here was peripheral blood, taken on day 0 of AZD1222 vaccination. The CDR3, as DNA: TGCAGTGCTACGGGGGGGGTCGGGCAGTTCTTC. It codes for CSATGGVGQFF.